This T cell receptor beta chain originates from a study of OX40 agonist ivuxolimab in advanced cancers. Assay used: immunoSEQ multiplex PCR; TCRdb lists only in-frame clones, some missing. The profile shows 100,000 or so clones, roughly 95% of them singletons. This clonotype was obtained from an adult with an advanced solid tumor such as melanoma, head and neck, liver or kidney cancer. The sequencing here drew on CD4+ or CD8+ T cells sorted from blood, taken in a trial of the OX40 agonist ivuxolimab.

CDR3 nucleotide sequence: TGTGCTAGTGGTTCGGGGGGGACAGGGGTATACGAGCAGTACTTC. It codes for CASGSGGTGVYEQYF. This chain uses TRBV12-5 with TRBJ2-7; 10 bases align to TRBD1. Per germline, CDR1 LGHNT and CDR2 FRNRAP. J gave up 4 bases and V 4 bases, and 7 bases lay outside the gene matches. The CDR3 length is 15 residues.